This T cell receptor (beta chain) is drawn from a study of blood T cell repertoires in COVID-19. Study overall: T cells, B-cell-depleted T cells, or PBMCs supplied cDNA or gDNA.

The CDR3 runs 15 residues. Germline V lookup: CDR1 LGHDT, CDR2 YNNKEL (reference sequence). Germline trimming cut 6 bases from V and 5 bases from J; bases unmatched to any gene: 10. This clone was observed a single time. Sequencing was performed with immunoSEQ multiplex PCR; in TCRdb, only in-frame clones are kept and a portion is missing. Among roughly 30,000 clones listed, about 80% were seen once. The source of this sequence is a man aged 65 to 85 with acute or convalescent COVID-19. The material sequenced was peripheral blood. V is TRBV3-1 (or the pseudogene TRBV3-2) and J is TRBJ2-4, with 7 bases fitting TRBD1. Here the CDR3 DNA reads TGTGCCAGCAGTCTGGATCCGGGACAGCAAAACATTCAGTACTTC. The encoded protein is CASSLDPGQQNIQYF.